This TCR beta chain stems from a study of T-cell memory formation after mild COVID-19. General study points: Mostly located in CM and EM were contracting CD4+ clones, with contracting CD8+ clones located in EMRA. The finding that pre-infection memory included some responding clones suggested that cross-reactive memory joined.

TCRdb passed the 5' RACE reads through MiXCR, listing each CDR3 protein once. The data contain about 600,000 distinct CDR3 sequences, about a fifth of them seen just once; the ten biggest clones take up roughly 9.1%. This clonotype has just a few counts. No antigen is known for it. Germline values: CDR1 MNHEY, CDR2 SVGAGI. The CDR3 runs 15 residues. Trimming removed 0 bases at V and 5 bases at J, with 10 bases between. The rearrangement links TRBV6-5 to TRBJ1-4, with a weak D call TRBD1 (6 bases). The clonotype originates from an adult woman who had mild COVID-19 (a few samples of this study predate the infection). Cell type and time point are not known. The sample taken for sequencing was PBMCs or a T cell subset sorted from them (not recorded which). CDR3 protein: CASSYSNRANEKLFF. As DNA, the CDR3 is TGTGCCAGCAGTTACTCGAACAGGGCGAATGAAAAACTGTTTTTT.